This is a list of T cell receptor beta chains from one sample in a study of early T cells in non-severe SARS-CoV-2 infection. TCRdb redid the calling of the 5' RACE reads with MiXCR, one entry per CDR3 protein. The sample yields under 95,000 distinct CDR3 sequences, roughly 12% seen once. Sample: whole blood. These receptors all stem from an adult who was a healthcare worker with PCR-confirmed SARS-CoV-2 infection or an uninfected control (not recorded which). Each CDR3 is given with its conserved first and last residue. The D gene is left open where the match is weak. Clone size is stated in some rows and not others, as once, few, many or a class when expanded.

v_call: TRBV7-9; j_call: TRBJ2-7; clone_size: many; d_call: TRBD2; cdr3_nt: TGTGCCAGCAGCGGGATAGCGGGAGGTCGGCCCGAGCAGTACTTC; cdr3_aa: CASSGIAGGRPEQYF
v_call: TRBV7-2; j_call: TRBJ1-4; clone_size: NA; d_call: NA; cdr3_nt: TGTGCCAGCAGCTGGCAGGGAAAGGATAATGAAAAACTGTTTTTT; cdr3_aa: CASSWQGKDNEKLFF
v_call: TRBV3-1; j_call: TRBJ1-5; clone_size: few; d_call: TRBD1; cdr3_nt: TGTGCCAGCAGCCCCGGGACAGTTTATCAGCCCCAGCATTTT; cdr3_aa: CASSPGTVYQPQHF
v_call: TRBV30; j_call: TRBJ2-2; clone_size: few; d_call: NA; cdr3_nt: TGTGCCTCCGCGGGGGCAGGGAATGCTGGAAACACCGGGGAGCTGTTTTTT; cdr3_aa: CASAGAGNAGNTGELFF
v_call: TRBV7-2; j_call: TRBJ2-7; clone_size: many; d_call: NA; cdr3_nt: TGTGCCAGCAGCTTGGATACGGTGGGGGCCTACGAGCAGTACTTC; cdr3_aa: CASSLDTVGAYEQYF
v_call: TRBV6-6; j_call: TRBJ2-2; clone_size: NA; d_call: NA; cdr3_nt: TGTGCCAGCAGTTACTCGCCTCCCACCGGGGAGCTGTTTTTT; cdr3_aa: CASSYSPPTGELFF
v_call: TRBV12-3/TRBV12-4; j_call: TRBJ1-2; clone_size: NA; d_call: NA; cdr3_nt: TGTGCCAGCAGTTCGGGTGTCTATGGCTACACCTTC; cdr3_aa: CASSSGVYGYTF
v_call: TRBV9; j_call: TRBJ2-1; clone_size: many; d_call: TRBD2; cdr3_nt: TGTGCCAGCAGCGGTGGTCGGGAGGGCCGGTACAATGAGCAGTTCTTC; cdr3_aa: CASSGGREGRYNEQFF
v_call: TRBV6-2/TRBV6-3; j_call: TRBJ1-5; clone_size: few; d_call: NA; cdr3_nt: TGTGCCAGCAGTCCTGGGGGGGAGGGCTATCAGCCCCAGCATTTT; cdr3_aa: CASSPGGEGYQPQHF
v_call: TRBV21-1; j_call: TRBJ2-6; clone_size: NA; d_call: NA; cdr3_nt: TGTGCCAGCAGCCTGGGCGAGGCCTTGGGACTAGCGGGATTGTTTGCTGGGGCCAACGTCCTGACTTTC; cdr3_aa: CASSLGEALGLAGLFAGANVLTF
v_call: TRBV7-2; j_call: TRBJ2-3; clone_size: NA; d_call: TRBD2; cdr3_nt: TGTGCCAGCAGCAAAGAGGGGACTAGACGCACAGATACGCAGTATTTT; cdr3_aa: CASSKEGTRRTDTQYF
v_call: TRBV19; j_call: TRBJ1-5; clone_size: few; d_call: NA; cdr3_nt: TGTGCCAGTAGCCGAACCGAAAATCAGCCCCAGCATTTT; cdr3_aa: CASSRTENQPQHF
v_call: TRBV20-1; j_call: TRBJ2-7; clone_size: few; d_call: NA; cdr3_nt: TGCAGTGCTAGAGAGGGGTCAAGGTCATACGAGCAGTACTTC; cdr3_aa: CSAREGSRSYEQYF
v_call: TRBV19; j_call: TRBJ2-1; clone_size: many; d_call: TRBD1; cdr3_nt: TGTGCCAGTAGACAAACTGGACAGGGGAGTGGCAATGAGCAGTTCTTC; cdr3_aa: CASRQTGQGSGNEQFF
v_call: TRBV10-2; j_call: TRBJ1-6; clone_size: NA; d_call: NA; cdr3_nt: TGCGCCAGCAGTGAAGTACCTACAGGGTCACCCCTCCACTTT; cdr3_aa: CASSEVPTGSPLHF
v_call: TRBV24-1; j_call: TRBJ2-2; clone_size: NA; d_call: TRBD1; cdr3_nt: TGTGCCACCAGTGCATCACCGGGACAGACCACGAACACCGGGGAGCTGTTTTTT; cdr3_aa: CATSASPGQTTNTGELFF
v_call: TRBV7-8; j_call: TRBJ2-7; clone_size: many; d_call: TRBD2; cdr3_nt: TGTGCCAGCAGCCCGGGACTAGCGGTTACCTACGAGCAGTACTTC; cdr3_aa: CASSPGLAVTYEQYF
v_call: TRBV9; j_call: TRBJ1-2; clone_size: few; d_call: TRBD1; cdr3_nt: TGTGCCAGCAGCCGGGACAGCTATGGCTACACCTTC; cdr3_aa: CASSRDSYGYTF
v_call: TRBV7-2; j_call: TRBJ2-4; clone_size: few; d_call: TRBD1; cdr3_nt: TGTGCCAGCAGCTTAGGGACAGGGGGCTGGGGCATTCAGTACTTC; cdr3_aa: CASSLGTGGWGIQYF
v_call: TRBV20-1; j_call: TRBJ1-1; clone_size: many; d_call: NA; cdr3_nt: TGCAGTTCCTTAGGGGGGGCCGGCACTGAAGCTTTCTTT; cdr3_aa: CSSLGGAGTEAFF
v_call: TRBV12-3/TRBV12-4; j_call: TRBJ1-5; clone_size: many; d_call: NA; cdr3_nt: TGTGCCAGCAGTTTAGATCTCAATCAGCCCCAGCATTTT; cdr3_aa: CASSLDLNQPQHF
v_call: TRBV20-1; j_call: TRBJ2-7; clone_size: few; d_call: TRBD1; cdr3_nt: TGCAGTGCTAGAACAGACAGGGGCTCCTACGAGCAGTACTTC; cdr3_aa: CSARTDRGSYEQYF
v_call: TRBV7-2; j_call: TRBJ2-7; clone_size: many; d_call: NA; cdr3_nt: TGTGCCAGCAGCTTAGACCCCGCCTACGAGCAGTACTTC; cdr3_aa: CASSLDPAYEQYF
v_call: TRBV28; j_call: TRBJ2-7; clone_size: few; d_call: TRBD2; cdr3_nt: TGTGCCAGCCAACTAGCGGGGACCTACGAGCAGTACTTC; cdr3_aa: CASQLAGTYEQYF
v_call: TRBV12-3/TRBV12-4; j_call: TRBJ2-7; clone_size: many; d_call: NA; cdr3_nt: TGTGCCAGCAGTGGTCGGACGGCAGGCTCCTACGAGCAGTACTTC; cdr3_aa: CASSGRTAGSYEQYF
v_call: TRBV3-1; j_call: TRBJ2-7; clone_size: NA; d_call: TRBD1; cdr3_nt: TGTGCCAGCAGCCAAGATCGAGGACAGGGGAGGTTGGACTTC; cdr3_aa: CASSQDRGQGRLDF
v_call: TRBV4-1; j_call: TRBJ1-6; clone_size: NA; d_call: TRBD1; cdr3_nt: TGCGCCAGCAGCCCGCGTCGGCCGGGACAGTATAATTCACCCCTCCACTTT; cdr3_aa: CASSPRRPGQYNSPLHF
v_call: TRBV29-1; j_call: TRBJ2-7; clone_size: few; d_call: NA; cdr3_nt: TGCAGCGTGACCCTCCAGGAGGGCGAGCAGTACTTC; cdr3_aa: CSVTLQEGEQYF